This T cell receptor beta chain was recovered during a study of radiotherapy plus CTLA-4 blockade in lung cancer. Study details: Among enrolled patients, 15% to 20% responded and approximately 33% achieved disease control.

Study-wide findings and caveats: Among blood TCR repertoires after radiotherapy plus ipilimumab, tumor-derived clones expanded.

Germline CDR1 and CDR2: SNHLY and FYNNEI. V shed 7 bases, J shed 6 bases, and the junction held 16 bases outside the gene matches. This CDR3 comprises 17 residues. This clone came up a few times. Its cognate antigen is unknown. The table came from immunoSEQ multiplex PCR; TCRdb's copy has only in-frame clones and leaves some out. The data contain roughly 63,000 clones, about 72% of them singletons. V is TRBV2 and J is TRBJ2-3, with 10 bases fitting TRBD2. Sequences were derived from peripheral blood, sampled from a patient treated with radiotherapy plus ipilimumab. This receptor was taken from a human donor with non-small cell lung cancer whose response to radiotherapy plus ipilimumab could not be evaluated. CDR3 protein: CASNGVQSGGAGDTQYF. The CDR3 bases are TGTGCCAGCAACGGCGTCCAGAGCGGGGGGGCCGGGGATACGCAGTATTTT.